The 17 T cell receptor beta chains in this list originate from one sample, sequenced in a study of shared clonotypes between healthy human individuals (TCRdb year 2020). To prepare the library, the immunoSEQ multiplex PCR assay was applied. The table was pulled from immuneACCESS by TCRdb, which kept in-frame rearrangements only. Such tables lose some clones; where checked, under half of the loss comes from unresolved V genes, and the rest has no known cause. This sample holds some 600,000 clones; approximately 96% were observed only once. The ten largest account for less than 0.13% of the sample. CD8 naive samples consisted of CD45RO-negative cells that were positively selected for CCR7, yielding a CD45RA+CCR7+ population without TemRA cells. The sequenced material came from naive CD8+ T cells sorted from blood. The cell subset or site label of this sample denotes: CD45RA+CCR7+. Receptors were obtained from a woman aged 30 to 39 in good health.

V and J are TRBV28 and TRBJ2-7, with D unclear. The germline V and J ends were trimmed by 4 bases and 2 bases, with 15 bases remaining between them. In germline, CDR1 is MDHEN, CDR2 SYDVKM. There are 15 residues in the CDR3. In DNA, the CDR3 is TGTGCCAGCAGTTCCCCTGAGGCCCACCCCTACGAGCAGTACTTC. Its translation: CASSSPEAHPYEQYF. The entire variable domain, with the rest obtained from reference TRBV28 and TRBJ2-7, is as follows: DVKVTQSSRYLVKRTGEKVFLECVQDMDHENMFWYRQDPGLGLRLIYFSYDVKMKEKGDIPEGYSVSREKKERFSLILESASTNQTSMYLCASSSPEAHPYEQYFGPGTRLTVT.

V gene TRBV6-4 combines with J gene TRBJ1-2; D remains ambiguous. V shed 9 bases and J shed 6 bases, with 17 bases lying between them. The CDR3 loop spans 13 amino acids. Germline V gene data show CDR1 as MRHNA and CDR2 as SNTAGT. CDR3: CARGLTGKDGYTF. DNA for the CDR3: TGTGCCAGGGGTTTGACGGGAAAGGATGGCTACACCTTC.

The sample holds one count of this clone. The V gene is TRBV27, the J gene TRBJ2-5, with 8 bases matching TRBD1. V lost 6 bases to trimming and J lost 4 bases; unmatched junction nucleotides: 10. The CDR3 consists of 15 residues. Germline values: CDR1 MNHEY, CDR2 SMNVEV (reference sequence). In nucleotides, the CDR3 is TGTGCCAGCAGCTACACAGGACAGGGTGGAGAGACCCAGTACTTC. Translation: CASSYTGQGGETQYF.

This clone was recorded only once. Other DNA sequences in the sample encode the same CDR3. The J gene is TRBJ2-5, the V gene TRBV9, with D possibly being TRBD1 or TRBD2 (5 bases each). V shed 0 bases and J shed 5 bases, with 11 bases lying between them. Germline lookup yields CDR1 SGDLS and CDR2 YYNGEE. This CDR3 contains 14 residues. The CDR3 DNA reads TGTGCCAGCAGCGTAGGGGGGAGTGCGGAGACCCAGTACTTC. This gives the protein CASSVGGSAETQYF.

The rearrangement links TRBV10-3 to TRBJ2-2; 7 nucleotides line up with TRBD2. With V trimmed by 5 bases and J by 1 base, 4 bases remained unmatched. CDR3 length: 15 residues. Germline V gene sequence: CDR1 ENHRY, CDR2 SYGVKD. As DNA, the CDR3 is TGTGCCATCAGTCCTGGACTAGAGAACACCGGGGAGCTGTTTTTT. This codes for CAISPGLENTGELFF.

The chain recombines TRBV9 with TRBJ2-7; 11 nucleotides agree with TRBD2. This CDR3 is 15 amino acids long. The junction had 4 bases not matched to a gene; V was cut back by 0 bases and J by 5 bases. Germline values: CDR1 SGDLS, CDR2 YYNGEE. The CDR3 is CASSVGTSGSNEQYF. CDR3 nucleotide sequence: TGTGCCAGCAGCGTAGGAACTAGCGGGAGCAACGAGCAGTACTTC.

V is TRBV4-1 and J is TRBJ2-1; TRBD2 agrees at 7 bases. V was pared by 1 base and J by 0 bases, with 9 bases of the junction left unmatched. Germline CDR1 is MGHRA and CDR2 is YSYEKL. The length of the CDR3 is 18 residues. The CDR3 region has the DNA TGCGCCAGCAGCCAAGCGGCGCTAGCGGAGAGCTCCTACAATGAGCAGTTCTTC. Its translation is CASSQAALAESSYNEQFF.

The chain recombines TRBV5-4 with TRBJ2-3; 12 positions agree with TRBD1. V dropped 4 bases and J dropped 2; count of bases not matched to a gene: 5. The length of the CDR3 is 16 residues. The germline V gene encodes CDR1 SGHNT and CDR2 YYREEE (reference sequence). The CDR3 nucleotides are TGTGCCAGCAGCCGAGGGACAGGGGGCCCCACAGATACGCAGTATTTT. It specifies CASSRGTGGPTDTQYF.

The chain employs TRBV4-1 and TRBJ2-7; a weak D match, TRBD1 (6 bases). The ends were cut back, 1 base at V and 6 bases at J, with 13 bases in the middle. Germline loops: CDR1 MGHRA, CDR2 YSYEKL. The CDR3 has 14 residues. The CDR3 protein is CASSQGDTGSEQYF. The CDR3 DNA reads TGCGCCAGCAGCCAAGGCGATACAGGGTCCGAGCAGTACTTC.

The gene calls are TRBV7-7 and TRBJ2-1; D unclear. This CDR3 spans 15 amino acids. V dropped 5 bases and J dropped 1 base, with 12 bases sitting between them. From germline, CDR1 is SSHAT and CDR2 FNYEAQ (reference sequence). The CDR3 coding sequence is TGTGCCAGCAGCCTCTCGGAAGGGTCCTACAATGAGCAGTTCTTC. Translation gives CASSLSEGSYNEQFF. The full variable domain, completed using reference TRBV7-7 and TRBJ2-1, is GAGVSQSPRYKVTKRGQDVTLRCDPISSHATLYWYQQALGQGPEFLTYFNYEAQPDKSGLPSDRFSAERPEGSISTLTIQRTEQRDSAMYRCASSLSEGSYNEQFFGPGTRLTVL.

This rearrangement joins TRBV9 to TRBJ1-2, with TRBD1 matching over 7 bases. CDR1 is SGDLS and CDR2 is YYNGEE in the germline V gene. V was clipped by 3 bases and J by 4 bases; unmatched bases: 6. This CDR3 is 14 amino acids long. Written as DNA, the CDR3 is TGTGCCAGCAGCGCCCAAGGGGGCGGCTATGGCTACACCTTC. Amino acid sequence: CASSAQGGGYGYTF.

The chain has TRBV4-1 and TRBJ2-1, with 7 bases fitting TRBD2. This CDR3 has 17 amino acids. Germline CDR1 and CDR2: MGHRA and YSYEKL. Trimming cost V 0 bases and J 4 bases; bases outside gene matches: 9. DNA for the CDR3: TGCGCCAGCAGCCAAGACCCCCCGCTAGCGGAATACAATGAGCAGTTCTTC. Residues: CASSQDPPLAEYNEQFF.

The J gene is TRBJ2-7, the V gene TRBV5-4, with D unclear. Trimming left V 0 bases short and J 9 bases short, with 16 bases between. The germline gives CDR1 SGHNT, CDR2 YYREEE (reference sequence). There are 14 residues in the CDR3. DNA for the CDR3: TGTGCCAGCAGCTTGGCCTCGGCCAAGGATGTGCAGTACTTC. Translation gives CASSLASAKDVQYF. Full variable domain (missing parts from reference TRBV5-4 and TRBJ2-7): ETGVTQSPTHLIKTRGQQVTLRCSSQSGHNTVSWYQQALGQGPQFIFQYYREEENGRGNFPPRFSGLQFPNYSSELNVNALELDDSALYLCASSLASAKDVQYFGPGTRLTVT.

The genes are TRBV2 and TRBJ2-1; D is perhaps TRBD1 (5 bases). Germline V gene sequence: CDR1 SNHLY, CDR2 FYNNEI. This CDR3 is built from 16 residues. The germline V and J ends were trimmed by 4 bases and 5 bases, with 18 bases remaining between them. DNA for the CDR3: TGTGCCAGCAGTGTGCCTAGGGCGGACAACAACAATGAGCAGTTCTTC. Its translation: CASSVPRADNNNEQFF.

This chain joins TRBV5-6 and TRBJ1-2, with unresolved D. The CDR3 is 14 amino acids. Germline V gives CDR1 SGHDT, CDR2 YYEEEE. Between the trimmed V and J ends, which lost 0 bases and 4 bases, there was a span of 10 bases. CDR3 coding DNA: TGTGCCAGCAGCTTGGAGTCGTCACCCTATGGCTACACCTTC. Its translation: CASSLESSPYGYTF.

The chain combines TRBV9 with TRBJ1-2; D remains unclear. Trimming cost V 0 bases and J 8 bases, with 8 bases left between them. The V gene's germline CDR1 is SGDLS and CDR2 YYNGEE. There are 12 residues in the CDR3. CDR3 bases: TGTGCCAGCAGCGTAGACCCACCGGGCTACACCTTC. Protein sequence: CASSVDPPGYTF.

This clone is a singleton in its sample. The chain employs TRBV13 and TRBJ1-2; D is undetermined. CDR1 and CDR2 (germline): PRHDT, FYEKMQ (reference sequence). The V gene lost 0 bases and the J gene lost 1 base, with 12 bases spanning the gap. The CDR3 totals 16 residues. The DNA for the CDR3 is TGTGCCAGCAGCTTAGGGGACGTGGGCAATAACTATGGCTACACCTTC. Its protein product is CASSLGDVGNNYGYTF.